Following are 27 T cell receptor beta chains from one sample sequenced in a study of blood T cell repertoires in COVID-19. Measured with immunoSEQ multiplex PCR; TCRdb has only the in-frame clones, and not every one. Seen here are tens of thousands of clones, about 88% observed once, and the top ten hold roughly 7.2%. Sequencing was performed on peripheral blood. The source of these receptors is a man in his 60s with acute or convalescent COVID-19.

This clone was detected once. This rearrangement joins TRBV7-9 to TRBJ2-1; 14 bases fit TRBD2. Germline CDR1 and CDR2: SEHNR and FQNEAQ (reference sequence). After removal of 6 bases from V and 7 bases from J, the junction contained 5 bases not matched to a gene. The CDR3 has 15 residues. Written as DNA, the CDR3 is TGTGCCAGCAGGATGAGACTAGCGGGAGGGAATGAGCAGTTCTTC. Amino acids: CASRMRLAGGNEQFF.

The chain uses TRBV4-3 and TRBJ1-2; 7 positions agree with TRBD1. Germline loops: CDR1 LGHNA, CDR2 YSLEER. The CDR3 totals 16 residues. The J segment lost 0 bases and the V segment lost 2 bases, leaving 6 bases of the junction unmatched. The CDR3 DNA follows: TGCGCCAGCAGCCAATCCTCTGGGACAGCTAACTATGGCTACACCTTC. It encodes CASSQSSGTANYGYTF.

The DNA for the CDR3 is TGTGCCAGCAGCGCCTTTCTAAACGAGCAGTACTTC. Its protein product is CASSAFLNEQYF. The V and J genes are TRBV5-6 and TRBJ2-7; no firm D call. Germline V lookup: CDR1 SGHDT, CDR2 YYEEEE. This CDR3 is 12 amino acids long. The V gene lost 4 bases and the J gene lost 5 bases, with 10 bases spanning the gap.

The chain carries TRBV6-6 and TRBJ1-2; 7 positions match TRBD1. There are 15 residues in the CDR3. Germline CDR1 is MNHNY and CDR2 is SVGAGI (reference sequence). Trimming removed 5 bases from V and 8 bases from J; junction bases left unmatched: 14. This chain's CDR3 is CASSTNPGQPIGYTF. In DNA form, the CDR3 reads TGTGCCAGCAGTACTAACCCGGGACAGCCGATCGGCTACACCTTC.

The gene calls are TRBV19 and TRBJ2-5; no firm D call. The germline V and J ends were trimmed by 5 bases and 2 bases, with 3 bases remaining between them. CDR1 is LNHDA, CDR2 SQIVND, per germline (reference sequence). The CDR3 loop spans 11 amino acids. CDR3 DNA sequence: TGTGCCAGTAGTGTACAAGAGACCCAGTACTTC. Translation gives CASSVQETQYF.

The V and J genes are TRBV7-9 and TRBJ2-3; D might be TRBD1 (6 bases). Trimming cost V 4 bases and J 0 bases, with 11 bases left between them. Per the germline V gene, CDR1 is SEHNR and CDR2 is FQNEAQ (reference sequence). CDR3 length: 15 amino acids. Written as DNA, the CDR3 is TGTGCCAGCAGCTGGCGACAGGATAGCACAGATACGCAGTATTTT. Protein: CASSWRQDSTDTQYF.

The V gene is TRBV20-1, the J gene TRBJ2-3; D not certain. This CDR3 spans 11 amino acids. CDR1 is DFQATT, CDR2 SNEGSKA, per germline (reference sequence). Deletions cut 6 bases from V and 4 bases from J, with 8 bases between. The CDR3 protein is CSAIIPDTQYF. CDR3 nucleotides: TGCAGTGCCATCATCCCAGATACGCAGTATTTT.

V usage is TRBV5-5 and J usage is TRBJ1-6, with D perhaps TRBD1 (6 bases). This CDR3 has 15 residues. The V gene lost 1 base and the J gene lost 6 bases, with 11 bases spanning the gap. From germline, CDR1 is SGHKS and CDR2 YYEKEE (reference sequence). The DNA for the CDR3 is TGTGCCAGCAGCTTGTCAGGGGCGGGTAATTCACCCCTCCACTTT. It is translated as CASSLSGAGNSPLHF.

The CDR3 nucleotides read TGTGCCAGCAGTGCCGGGACTAACTATGGCTACACCTTC. Protein product: CASSAGTNYGYTF. The chain recombines TRBV6-4 with TRBJ1-2; D is uncertain. Trimming stripped 4 bases from V and 0 bases from J, with 6 bases between. CDR3 size: 13 residues. Germline values: CDR1 MRHNA, CDR2 SNTAGT.

The CDR3 DNA is TGCAGCGTTACCAGCCCACAGGTCTCTGGAAACACCATATATTTT. The encoded protein is CSVTSPQVSGNTIYF. The rearrangement links TRBV29-1 to TRBJ1-3, with D maybe TRBD1 (5 bases). Trimming shortened V by 5 bases and J by 0 bases, and 14 bases separated the two germline ends. CDR3 length: 15 amino acids. Germline loops: CDR1 SQVTM, CDR2 ANQGSEA.

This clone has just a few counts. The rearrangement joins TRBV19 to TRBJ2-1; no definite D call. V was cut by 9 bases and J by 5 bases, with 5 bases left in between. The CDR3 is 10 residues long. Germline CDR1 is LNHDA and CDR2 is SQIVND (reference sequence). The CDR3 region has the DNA TGTGCCAGACGGGACAATGAGCAGTTCTTC. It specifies CARRDNEQFF. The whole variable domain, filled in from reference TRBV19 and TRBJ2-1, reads DGGITQSPKYLFRKEGQNVTLSCEQNLNHDAMYWYRQDPGQGLRLIYYSQIVNDFQKGDIAEGYSVSREKKESFPLTVTSAQKNPTAFYLCARRDNEQFFGPGTRLTVL.

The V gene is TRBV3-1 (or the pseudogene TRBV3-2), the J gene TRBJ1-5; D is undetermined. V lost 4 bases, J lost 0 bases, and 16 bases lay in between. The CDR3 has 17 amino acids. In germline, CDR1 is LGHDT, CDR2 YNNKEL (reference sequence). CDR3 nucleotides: TGTGCCAGCAGCCTTACTCGTCCGGGATCTAGCAATCAGCCCCAGCATTTT. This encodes CASSLTRPGSSNQPQHF.

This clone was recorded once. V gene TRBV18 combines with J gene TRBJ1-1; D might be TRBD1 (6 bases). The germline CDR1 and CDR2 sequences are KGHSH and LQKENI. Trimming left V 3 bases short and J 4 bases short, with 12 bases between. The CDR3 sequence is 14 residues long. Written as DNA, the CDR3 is TGTGCCAGCTCACCCTCAGGGGCGAGCACTGAAGCTTTCTTT. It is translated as CASSPSGASTEAFF.

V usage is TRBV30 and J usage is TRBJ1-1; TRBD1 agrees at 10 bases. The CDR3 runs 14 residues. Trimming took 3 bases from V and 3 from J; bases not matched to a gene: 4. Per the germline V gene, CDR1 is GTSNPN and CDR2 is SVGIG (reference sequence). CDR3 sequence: CAWRLTGGHTEAFF. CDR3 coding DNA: TGTGCCTGGAGGCTGACAGGGGGCCACACTGAAGCTTTCTTT.

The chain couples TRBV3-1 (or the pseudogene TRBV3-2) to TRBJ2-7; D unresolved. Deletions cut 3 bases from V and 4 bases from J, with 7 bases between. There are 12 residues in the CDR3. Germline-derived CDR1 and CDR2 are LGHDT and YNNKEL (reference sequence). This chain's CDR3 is CASSQADYEQYF. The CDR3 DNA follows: TGTGCCAGCAGCCAGGCAGATTACGAGCAGTACTTC.

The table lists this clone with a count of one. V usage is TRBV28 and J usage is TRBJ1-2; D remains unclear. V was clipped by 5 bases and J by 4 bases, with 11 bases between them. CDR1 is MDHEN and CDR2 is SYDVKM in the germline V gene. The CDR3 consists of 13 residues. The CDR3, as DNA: TGTGCCAGCAGTCGTAGTAAAAGCTATGGCTACACCTTC. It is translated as CASSRSKSYGYTF.

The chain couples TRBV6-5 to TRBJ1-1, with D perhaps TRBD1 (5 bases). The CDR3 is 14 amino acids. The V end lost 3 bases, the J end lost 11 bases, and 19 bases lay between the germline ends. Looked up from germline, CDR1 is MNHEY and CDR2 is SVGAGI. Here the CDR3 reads CASSYEGRWGGAFF. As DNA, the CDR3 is TGTGCCAGCAGTTATGAAGGGCGATGGGGCGGCGCTTTCTTT.

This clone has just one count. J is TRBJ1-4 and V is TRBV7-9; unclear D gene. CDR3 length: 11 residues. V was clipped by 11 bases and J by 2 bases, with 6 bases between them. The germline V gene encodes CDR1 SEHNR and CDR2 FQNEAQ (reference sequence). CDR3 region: CASGTNEKLFF. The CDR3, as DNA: TGTGCCTCGGGGACTAATGAAAAACTGTTTTTT.

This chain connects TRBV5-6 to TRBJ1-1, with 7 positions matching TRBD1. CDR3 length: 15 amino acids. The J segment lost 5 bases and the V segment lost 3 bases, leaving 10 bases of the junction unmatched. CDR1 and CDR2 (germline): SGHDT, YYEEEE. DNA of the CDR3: TGTGCCAGCAGCTCCCCAGGGGGGTCGGGGACTGAAGCTTTCTTT. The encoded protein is CASSSPGGSGTEAFF.

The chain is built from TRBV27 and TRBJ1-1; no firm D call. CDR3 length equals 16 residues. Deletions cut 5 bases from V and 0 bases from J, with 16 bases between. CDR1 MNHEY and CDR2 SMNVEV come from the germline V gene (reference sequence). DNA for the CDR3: TGTGCCAGCAGTATTACGGTGCCCTCGGTGAACACTGAAGCTTTCTTT. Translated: CASSITVPSVNTEAFF.

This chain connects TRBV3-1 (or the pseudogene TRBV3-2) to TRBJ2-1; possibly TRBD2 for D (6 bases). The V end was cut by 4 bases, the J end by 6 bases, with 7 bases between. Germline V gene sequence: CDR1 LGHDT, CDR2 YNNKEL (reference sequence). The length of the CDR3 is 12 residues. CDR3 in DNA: TGTGCCAGCAGCCCCGGGGGCAATGAGCAGTTCTTC. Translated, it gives CASSPGGNEQFF.

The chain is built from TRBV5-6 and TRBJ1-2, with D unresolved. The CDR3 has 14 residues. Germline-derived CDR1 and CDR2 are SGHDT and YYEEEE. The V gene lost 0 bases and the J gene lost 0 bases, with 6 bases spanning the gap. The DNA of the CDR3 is TGTGCCAGCAGCTTGGGGCTTTCTAACTATGGCTACACCTTC. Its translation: CASSLGLSNYGYTF. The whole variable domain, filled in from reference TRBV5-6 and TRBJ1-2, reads DAGVTQSPTHLIKTRGQQVTLRCSPKSGHDTVSWYQQALGQGPQFIFQYYEEEERQRGNFPDRFSGHQFPNYSSELNVNALLLGDSALYLCASSLGLSNYGYTFGSGTRLTVV.

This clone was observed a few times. In nucleotides, the CDR3 is TGTGCCAGCAGTGACCAAGCAACAGGAAGCTACACCTTC. It encodes CASSDQATGSYTF. This rearrangement joins TRBV6-1 to TRBJ1-2; possibly TRBD1 for D (5 bases). Germline CDR1 and CDR2: MNHNS and SASEGT. V was pared by 3 bases and J by 9 bases, with 14 bases between. The CDR3 totals 13 residues.

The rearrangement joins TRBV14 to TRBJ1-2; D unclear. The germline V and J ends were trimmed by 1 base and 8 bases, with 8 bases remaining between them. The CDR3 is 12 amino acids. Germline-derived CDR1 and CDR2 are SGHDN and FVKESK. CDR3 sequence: CASSQGRRGYTF. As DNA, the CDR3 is TGTGCCAGCAGCCAAGGGCGGAGGGGCTACACCTTC.

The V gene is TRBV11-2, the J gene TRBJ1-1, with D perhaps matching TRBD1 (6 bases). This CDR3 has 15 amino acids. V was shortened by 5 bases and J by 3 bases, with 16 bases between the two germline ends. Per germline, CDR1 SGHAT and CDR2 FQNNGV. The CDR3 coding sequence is TGTGCCAGCAGCACTAATACAGGGCCCGACACTGAAGCTTTCTTT. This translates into CASSTNTGPDTEAFF.

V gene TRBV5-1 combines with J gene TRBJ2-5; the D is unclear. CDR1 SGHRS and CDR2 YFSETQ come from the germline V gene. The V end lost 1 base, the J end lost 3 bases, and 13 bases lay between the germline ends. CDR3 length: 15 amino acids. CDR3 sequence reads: CASSLSAEPEETQYF. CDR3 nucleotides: TGCGCCAGCAGCTTGAGCGCCGAGCCCGAAGAGACCCAGTACTTC.

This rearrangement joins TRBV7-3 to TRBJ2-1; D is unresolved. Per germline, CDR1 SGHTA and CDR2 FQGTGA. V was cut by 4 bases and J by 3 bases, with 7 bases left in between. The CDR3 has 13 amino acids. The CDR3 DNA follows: TGTGCCAGCAGCTCCCAGGTCTACAATGAGCAGTTCTTC. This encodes CASSSQVYNEQFF.